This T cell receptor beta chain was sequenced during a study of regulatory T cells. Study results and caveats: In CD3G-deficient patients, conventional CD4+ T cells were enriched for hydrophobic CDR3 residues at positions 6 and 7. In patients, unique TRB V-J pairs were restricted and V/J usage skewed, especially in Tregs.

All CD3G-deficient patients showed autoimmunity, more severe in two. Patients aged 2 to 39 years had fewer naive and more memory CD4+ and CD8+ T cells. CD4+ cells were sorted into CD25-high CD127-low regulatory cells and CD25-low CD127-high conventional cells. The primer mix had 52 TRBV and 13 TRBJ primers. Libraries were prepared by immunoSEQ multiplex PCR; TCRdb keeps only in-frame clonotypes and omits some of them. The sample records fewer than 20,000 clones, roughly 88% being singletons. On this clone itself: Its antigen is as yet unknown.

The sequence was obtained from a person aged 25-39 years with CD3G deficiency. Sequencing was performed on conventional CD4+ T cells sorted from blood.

The CDR3, as DNA: TGCAGCGTTACGACAGGGAATAAAGGCTACACCTTC. This encodes CSVTTGNKGYTF. The chain employs TRBV29-1 and TRBJ1-2, with 7 positions matching TRBD1. CDR3 length: 12 residues. V shed 5 bases, J shed 8 bases, and the junction held 8 bases outside the gene matches. Germline CDR1 and CDR2: SQVTM and ANQGSEA.